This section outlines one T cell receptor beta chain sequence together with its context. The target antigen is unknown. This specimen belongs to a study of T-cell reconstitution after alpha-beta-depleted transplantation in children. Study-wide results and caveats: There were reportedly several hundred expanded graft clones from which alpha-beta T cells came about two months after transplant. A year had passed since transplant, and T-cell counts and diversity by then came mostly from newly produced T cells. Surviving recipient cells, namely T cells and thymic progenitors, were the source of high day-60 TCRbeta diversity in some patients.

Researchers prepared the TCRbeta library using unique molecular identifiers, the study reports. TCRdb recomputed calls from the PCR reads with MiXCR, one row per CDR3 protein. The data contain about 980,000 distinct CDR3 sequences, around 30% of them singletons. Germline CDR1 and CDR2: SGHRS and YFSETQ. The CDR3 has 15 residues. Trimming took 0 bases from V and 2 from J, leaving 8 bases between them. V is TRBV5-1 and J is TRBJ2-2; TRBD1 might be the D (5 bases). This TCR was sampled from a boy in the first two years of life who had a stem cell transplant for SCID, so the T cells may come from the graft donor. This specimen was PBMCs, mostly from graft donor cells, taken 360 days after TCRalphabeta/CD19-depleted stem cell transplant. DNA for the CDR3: TGCGCCAGCAGCTTGGATGGACAAAACACCGGGGAGCTGTTTTTT. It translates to CASSLDGQNTGELFF.